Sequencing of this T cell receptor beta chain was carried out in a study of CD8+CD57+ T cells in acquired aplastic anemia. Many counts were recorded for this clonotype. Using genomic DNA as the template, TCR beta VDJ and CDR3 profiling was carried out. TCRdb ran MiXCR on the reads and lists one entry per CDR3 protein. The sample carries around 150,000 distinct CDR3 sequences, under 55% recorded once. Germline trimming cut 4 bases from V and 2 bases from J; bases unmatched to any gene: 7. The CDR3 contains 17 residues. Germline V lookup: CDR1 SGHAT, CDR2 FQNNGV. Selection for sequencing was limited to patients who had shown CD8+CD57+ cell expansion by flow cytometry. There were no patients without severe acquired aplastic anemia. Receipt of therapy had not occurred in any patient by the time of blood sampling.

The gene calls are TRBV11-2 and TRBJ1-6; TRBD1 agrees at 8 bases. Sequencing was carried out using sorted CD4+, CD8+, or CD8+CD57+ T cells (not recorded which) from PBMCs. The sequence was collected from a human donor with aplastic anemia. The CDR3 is CASSSPSGGTYNSPLHF. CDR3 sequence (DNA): TGTGCCAGCAGCTCACCCTCAGGGGGCACCTATAATTCACCCCTCCACTTT.